Listed below are T cell receptor beta chains from one sample, sequenced in a study of blood T cell repertoires in COVID-19. The protocol was immunoSEQ multiplex PCR, while the TCRdb copy is restricted to in-frame clones and leaves out a portion. The repertoire holds 180,000 or so clones, with over 75% as singletons. Sequencing input: peripheral blood. Every receptor here comes from a woman aged 80 or over with acute or convalescent COVID-19. CDR3s include the opening cysteine and the closing phenylalanine or tryptophan. Fields, in order: clone size, V gene, D gene, J gene, CDR3 protein, CDR3 DNA. D genes are given only for firm matches. Size tells how often a clone was seen (once, few, many) or the class of an expanded clone, and some rows leave it out.

once,TRBV7-2,TRBD1,TRBJ1-3,CASSLVSGTGPSGNTIYF,TGTGCCAGCAGCTTAGTATCCGGGACAGGGCCCTCTGGAAACACCATATATTTT
NA,TRBV6-2/TRBV6-3,NA,TRBJ1-1,CASSQHANTEAFF,TGTGCCAGCAGTCAACATGCGAACACTGAAGCTTTCTTT
NA,TRBV6-5,NA,TRBJ1-3,CASSRGGASGNTIYF,TGTGCCAGTTCTCGGGGGGGGGCCTCTGGAAACACCATATATTTT
NA,TRBV3-1/TRBV3-2,TRBD2,TRBJ2-5,CASSPLAGGPGETQYF,TGTGCCAGCAGCCCACTAGCGGGAGGGCCGGGGGAGACCCAGTACTTC
few,TRBV19,TRBD1,TRBJ1-2,CASREQGSNYGYTF,TGTGCCAGTAGGGAACAGGGGAGTAACTATGGCTACACCTTC
once,TRBV19,NA,TRBJ2-7,CASSIAGRGEQYF,TGTGCCAGTAGTATAGCAGGGCGCGGCGAGCAGTACTTC
NA,TRBV4-3,NA,TRBJ2-3,CASSQEAARRGRTDTQYF,TGCGCCAGCAGCCAAGAGGCGGCTCGGCGGGGACGCACAGATACGCAGTATTTT
NA,TRBV7-2,NA,TRBJ2-1,CASSFSWEQFF,TGTGCCAGCAGCTTCAGTTGGGAGCAGTTCTTC
NA,TRBV6-1,NA,TRBJ2-7,CASSHRAEQYF,TGTGCCAGCAGCCACAGGGCCGAGCAGTACTTC
NA,TRBV6-1,TRBD1,TRBJ2-7,CASSEALAGGTYEQYF,TGTGCCAGCAGTGAAGCGCTGGCAGGGGGCACCTACGAGCAGTACTTC
NA,TRBV3-1/TRBV3-2,TRBD2,TRBJ2-1,CASSQAGTSGGDEQFF,TGTGCCAGCAGCCAAGCCGGGACTAGCGGGGGGGATGAGCAGTTCTTC
NA,TRBV7-9,NA,TRBJ2-5,CASSRSRGGFFPETQYF,TGTGCCAGCAGCCGTAGTAGGGGGGGCTTCTTCCCAGAGACCCAGTACTTC
NA,TRBV7-6,NA,TRBJ2-1,CASSFRLGSYNEQFF,TGTGCCAGCAGCTTTAGACTAGGGTCCTACAATGAGCAGTTCTTC
NA,TRBV29-1,NA,TRBJ1-1,CSAPLSSDMNTEAFF,TGCAGCGCCCCCCTCTCCAGCGATATGAACACTGAAGCTTTCTTT
NA,TRBV7-8,NA,TRBJ2-2,CASRTLGTGELFF,TGTGCCAGCAGGACTCTGGGCACCGGGGAGCTGTTTTTT
NA,TRBV19,TRBD2,TRBJ2-7,CASRTLAGAAYEQYF,TGTGCCAGTAGAACTCTAGCGGGGGCCGCCTACGAGCAGTACTTC
NA,TRBV2,TRBD2,TRBJ2-3,CARNLAGVSGTQYF,TGTGCCAGAAATCTAGCGGGAGTGTCGGGAACGCAGTATTTT
NA,TRBV5-1,NA,TRBJ1-6,CASKPGDRSYNSPLHF,TGCGCCAGCAAACCTGGAGACAGGAGTTATAATTCACCCCTCCACTTT
NA,TRBV19,NA,TRBJ1-4,CARRPGSPEKLFF,TGTGCCAGGCGCCCGGGATCACCTGAAAAACTGTTTTTT
few,TRBV6-5,NA,TRBJ2-3,CASSRGGEADTQYF,TGTGCCAGCTCCCGAGGGGGAGAGGCAGATACGCAGTATTTT
NA,TRBV7-2,NA,TRBJ1-4,CASSFGTYNEKLFF,TGTGCCAGCAGCTTCGGGACTTATAATGAAAAACTGTTTTTT
NA,TRBV6-1,TRBD1,TRBJ2-2,CASSDPGQGHTGELFF,TGTGCCAGCAGTGACCCGGGACAGGGACACACCGGGGAGCTGTTTTTT
NA,TRBV7-6,TRBD2,TRBJ2-7,CASSSGLNPYEQYF,TGTGCCAGCAGCTCGGGACTAAACCCGTACGAGCAGTACTTC
NA,TRBV29-1,NA,TRBJ2-5,CSVDRGIQETQYF,TGCAGCGTTGATAGGGGGATACAAGAGACCCAGTACTTC
few,TRBV7-9,TRBD1,TRBJ1-2,CASSRDRGAGYTF,TGTGCCAGCAGCCGGGACAGGGGAGCCGGCTACACCTTC
NA,TRBV4-2,NA,TRBJ2-7,CASSRDFYEQYF,TGTGCCAGCAGCCGAGACTTCTACGAGCAGTACTTC
once,TRBV3-1/TRBV3-2,NA,TRBJ1-1,CASSFGGMNTEAFF,TGTGCCAGCAGTTTCGGGGGGATGAACACTGAAGCTTTCTTT
NA,TRBV7-2,TRBD1,TRBJ2-2,CASSLVPGQGFTGELFF,TGTGCCAGCAGCCTTGTTCCGGGACAGGGGTTCACCGGGGAGCTGTTTTTT
NA,TRBV5-8,NA,TRBJ2-1,CASGREGAVYNEQFF,TGTGCCAGCGGCCGGGAGGGGGCGGTTTACAATGAGCAGTTCTTC
NA,TRBV27,NA,TRBJ1-5,CASSYASSNQPQHF,TGTGCCAGCAGTTATGCGAGTAGCAATCAGCCCCAGCATTTT
many,TRBV7-2,TRBD2,TRBJ2-5,CASSFGLGETQYF,TGTGCCAGCAGCTTCGGACTAGGCGAGACCCAGTACTTC
NA,TRBV5-1,TRBD2,TRBJ2-3,CASRMERLAADTQYF,TGCGCCAGCAGGATGGAGAGACTAGCTGCAGATACGCAGTATTTT
NA,TRBV7-2,NA,TRBJ1-6,CASSFLPMGGFTGSPLHF,TGTGCCAGCAGCTTTCTCCCGATGGGGGGATTTACCGGTTCACCCCTCCACTTT
NA,TRBV19,NA,TRBJ2-2,CASMRDNFPTNTGELFF,TGTGCCAGTATGAGGGACAACTTCCCTACGAACACCGGGGAGCTGTTTTTT
NA,TRBV5-1,TRBD1,TRBJ2-1,CASFPGTGDYNEQFF,TGCGCCAGCTTCCCCGGGACAGGGGACTACAATGAGCAGTTCTTC
NA,TRBV6-2/TRBV6-3,TRBD1,TRBJ2-1,CASSYTRDREVWSGNNEQFF,TGTGCCAGCAGTTACACCCGGGACAGGGAAGTCTGGTCCGGGAACAATGAGCAGTTCTTC
once,TRBV21-1,NA,TRBJ1-1,CASRRGGGTEAFF,TGTGCCAGCCGACGGGGGGGAGGCACTGAAGCTTTCTTT
NA,TRBV19,TRBD1,TRBJ2-7,CASRRGTASYEQYF,TGTGCCAGTAGAAGGGGGACAGCGTCCTACGAGCAGTACTTC
NA,TRBV10-3,NA,TRBJ1-2,CAISIGDGYTF,TGTGCCATCAGCATAGGGGATGGCTACACCTTC
NA,TRBV5-1,NA,TRBJ1-2,CASSLGASLANYGYTF,TGCGCCAGCAGCTTGGGGGCGTCACTAGCTAACTATGGCTACACCTTC
NA,TRBV5-4,TRBD1,TRBJ1-2,CASSQTGWGYTF,TGTGCCAGCAGCCAGACAGGGTGGGGCTACACCTTC
NA,TRBV18,NA,TRBJ1-2,CASSRGQGVDGYTF,TGTGCCAGCTCACGTGGCCAGGGTGTAGATGGCTACACCTTC
NA,TRBV5-4,NA,TRBJ1-1,CASSFSTGNTEAFF,TGTGCCAGCAGCTTCTCGACAGGGAACACTGAAGCTTTCTTT
NA,TRBV7-9,TRBD1,TRBJ2-7,CASSAGTEYEQYF,TGTGCCAGCAGCGCCGGGACAGAGTACGAGCAGTACTTC
NA,TRBV21-1,NA,TRBJ2-7,CASSKALSGSPTYEQYF,TGTGCCAGCAGCAAAGCGCTTTCGGGTTCTCCCACCTACGAGCAGTACTTC
NA,TRBV6-5,TRBD1,TRBJ1-5,CASSPTGVENQPQHF,TGTGCCAGCAGTCCGACAGGGGTTGAGAATCAGCCCCAGCATTTT
few,TRBV18,TRBD1,TRBJ1-1,CASSRDLDRVVAEAFF,TGTGCCAGCTCCCGAGATCTAGACAGGGTGGTTGCTGAAGCTTTCTTT
NA,TRBV5-1,TRBD2,TRBJ2-3,CASSGTSGRAGSDTQYF,TGCGCCAGTTCCGGGACTAGCGGGAGGGCCGGGTCAGATACGCAGTATTTT
NA,TRBV25-1,NA,TRBJ1-1,CASSESVITEAFF,TGTGCCAGCAGTGAATCGGTTATCACTGAAGCTTTCTTT
NA,TRBV4-3,NA,TRBJ2-7,CASSQVGAGSYEQYF,TGCGCCAGCAGCCAAGTAGGGGCAGGGTCCTACGAGCAGTACTTC
NA,TRBV11-3,NA,TRBJ2-1,CASSPLASINEQFF,TGTGCCAGCAGCCCTCTAGCGTCAATAAATGAGCAGTTCTTC
NA,TRBV4-3,NA,TRBJ1-2,CASSQEVKGDYGYTF,TGCGCCAGCAGCCAAGAGGTGAAAGGGGACTATGGCTACACCTTC
NA,TRBV5-1,TRBD1,TRBJ1-4,CASSLAGTVRSEKLFF,TGCGCCAGCAGCTTGGCCGGGACAGTTAGGAGCGAAAAACTGTTTTTT
NA,TRBV6-5,NA,TRBJ2-4,CASSALRANIQYF,TGTGCCAGCAGCGCCCTGCGGGCAAACATTCAGTACTTC
NA,TRBV19,NA,TRBJ1-5,CASSPQSNQPQHF,TGTGCCAGTAGTCCACAAAGCAATCAGCCCCAGCATTTT